The 14 T cell receptor beta chains reported below all come from one sample, sequenced in a study of OX40 agonist ivuxolimab in advanced cancers. Sequencing was performed with immunoSEQ multiplex PCR; in TCRdb, only in-frame clones are kept and a portion is missing. The profile shows some 61,000 clones, around 89% of them singletons. The specimen was CD4+ or CD8+ T cells sorted from blood, collected in a trial of the OX40 agonist ivuxolimab. The receptors were sampled from an adult with an advanced solid tumor such as melanoma, head and neck, liver or kidney cancer.

The rearrangement joins TRBV4-3 to TRBJ1-2; no definite D call. The CDR3 is made up of 14 amino acids. Per the germline V gene, CDR1 is LGHNA and CDR2 is YSLEER. Trimming stripped 0 bases from V and 4 bases from J, with 9 bases between. As DNA, the CDR3 is TGCGCCAGCAGCCAAGATCTTGTTGGCTATGGCTACACCTTC. Protein: CASSQDLVGYGYTF.

This clone was observed a single time. This sequence joins TRBV4-3 and TRBJ2-5, with D tentatively TRBD1 (5 bases). Germline values: CDR1 LGHNA, CDR2 YSLEER. The length of the CDR3 is 16 residues. V was clipped by 0 bases and J by 5 bases, with 16 bases between them. In DNA form, the CDR3 reads TGCGCCAGCAGCCAAGATGTGCAGGGAAGGATGGAGACCCAGTACTTC. Translated, it gives CASSQDVQGRMETQYF.

Written as DNA, the CDR3 is TGCGCCAGCAGCTTTGGCGGGAGTGAGTACAATGAGCAGTTCTTC. This encodes CASSFGGSEYNEQFF. The chain has TRBV5-1 and TRBJ2-1; TRBD2 matches at 7 bases. The germline CDR1 and CDR2 sequences are SGHRS and YFSETQ. This CDR3 is 15 amino acids long. After removal of 2 bases from V and 4 bases from J, the junction contained 6 bases not matched to a gene.

The genes are TRBV29-1 and TRBJ2-1; tentatively, D is TRBD1 (5 bases). There are 13 residues in the CDR3. Trimming pared 4 bases from V and 1 base from J, leaving 8 bases between. Germline CDR1 reads SQVTM; CDR2 reads ANQGSEA. CDR3 in amino acids: CSVVGRSYNEQFF. For the CDR3, the DNA is TGCAGCGTTGTGGGGCGGTCCTACAATGAGCAGTTCTTC.

The CDR3 nucleotides are TGCGCCAGCAGCTTGGATCTAGGCAGGTCGGTTGGCTACACCTTC. It is translated as CASSLDLGRSVGYTF. The chain has TRBV5-1 and TRBJ1-2, with unresolved D. This CDR3 region has 15 residues. Per germline, CDR1 SGHRS and CDR2 YFSETQ. V lost 0 bases, J lost 7 bases, and 16 bases lay in between.

This chain links TRBV28 with TRBJ1-2; 7 positions match TRBD1. This CDR3 has 16 amino acids. The V gene end was trimmed by 5 bases and the J gene end by 5 bases; junction bases not matched to a gene: 14. Germline CDR1 reads MDHEN; CDR2 reads SYDVKM. In DNA, the CDR3 is TGTGCCAGCAGTCGCCCCGCTCTACAGGGGCGGTATGGCTACACCTTC. Translation gives CASSRPALQGRYGYTF.

J is TRBJ2-1 and V is TRBV11-2; D not resolved. The CDR3 totals 11 residues. Germline V gene lookup returns CDR1 SGHAT and CDR2 FQNNGV. The V end was cut by 3 bases, the J end by 10 bases, with 7 bases between. CDR3 loop: CASSLTLEQFF. The DNA for the CDR3 is TGTGCCAGCAGCTTGACTCTGGAGCAGTTCTTC.

The chain couples TRBV27 to TRBJ2-7, with TRBD2 matching over 12 bases. CDR3 length: 15 residues. Germline loops: CDR1 MNHEY, CDR2 SMNVEV (reference sequence). J gave up 3 bases and V 6 bases, and 6 bases lay outside the gene matches. This CDR3 reads CASRPGLAGVYEQYF. DNA of the CDR3: TGTGCCAGCAGACCGGGACTAGCGGGTGTCTACGAGCAGTACTTC.

V usage is TRBV19 and J usage is TRBJ1-3, with D maybe TRBD1 (5 bases). V was shortened by 7 bases and J by 2 bases, with 9 bases between the two germline ends. The CDR3 runs 13 residues. Germline CDR1 reads LNHDA; CDR2 reads SQIVND (reference sequence). CDR3 in amino acids: CASMSRAGNTIYF. CDR3 coding DNA: TGTGCCAGTATGTCCAGGGCTGGAAACACCATATATTTT. Combining the CDR3 with reference TRBV19 and TRBJ1-3 gives the whole variable domain DGGITQSPKYLFRKEGQNVTLSCEQNLNHDAMYWYRQDPGQGLRLIYYSQIVNDFQKGDIAEGYSVSREKKESFPLTVTSAQKNPTAFYLCASMSRAGNTIYFGEGSWLTVV.

The chain recombines TRBV29-1 with TRBJ1-2; a possible D gene is TRBD1 (6 bases). This CDR3 has 13 residues. V lost 6 bases to trimming and J lost 5 bases, with 16 bases between them. Germline lookup yields CDR1 SQVTM and CDR2 ANQGSEA. The CDR3 sequence is CSVYRDEPYGYTF. The CDR3 DNA reads as TGCAGCGTCTACAGGGACGAGCCGTATGGCTACACCTTC.

The chain is built from TRBV7-2 and TRBJ2-1; 7 nucleotides align to TRBD1. CDR1 is SGHTA and CDR2 is FQGNSA in the germline V gene. With V trimmed by 2 bases and J by 6 bases, 1 base remained unmatched. The CDR3 length is 13 residues. DNA for the CDR3: TGTGCCAGCAGCTTACAGGGGGTCAATGAGCAGTTCTTC. Translation: CASSLQGVNEQFF.

The chain carries TRBV11-2 and TRBJ2-7; D not resolved. Trimming stripped 3 bases from V and 2 bases from J, with 14 bases between. This CDR3 has 15 amino acids. In germline, CDR1 is SGHAT, CDR2 FQNNGV. CDR3 DNA sequence: TGTGCCAGCAGCTTGGGTACGAACATTCCCTACGAGCAGTACTTC. Its protein product is CASSLGTNIPYEQYF.

This clone turned up a few times. The V gene is TRBV7-8, the J gene TRBJ1-2; D may be TRBD1 (6 bases). V shed 2 bases and J shed 5 bases, with 18 bases lying between them. This CDR3 is 16 amino acids long. From germline, CDR1 is SGHVS and CDR2 FQNEAQ. The CDR3 nucleotides are TGTGCCAGCAGCTTATCTCGGGACACAATCGGGTATGGCTACACCTTC. Translated: CASSLSRDTIGYGYTF.

The chain recombines TRBV2 with TRBJ2-2; D not certain. The CDR3 length is 16 residues. From germline, CDR1 is SNHLY and CDR2 FYNNEI. V was pared by 2 bases and J by 5 bases, with 15 bases between. The CDR3 DNA sequence: TGTGCCAGCAGTGAATCGACTTTTAGGCGGACCGGGGAGCTGTTTTTT. Translation: CASSESTFRRTGELFF.